This TCR beta chain was captured in a study of graft-versus-host responses after intestinal transplantation. Study-wide context: Multivisceral, liver-intestinal, or isolated intestinal transplants were given to recipients. The recipients all started with anti-thymocyte globulin induction and then took tacrolimus and steroids for around three years. Overall study findings and caveats: Allografts of patients with graft-donor T cell macrochimerism showed high graft-versus-host to host-versus-graft clone ratios. Marrow from the recipient contained GvH clones, some of which had appeared first in ileum or blood.

The method was immunoSEQ multiplex PCR; TCRdb's version includes in-frame clones alone and lacks a portion of them. The sample contains approximately 99,000 clones, under 95% of which appear only once. Regarding this clone: As yet, its antigen is unknown.

V shed 2 bases and J 1 base; nucleotides not matched to a gene: 6. Germline V gene lookup returns CDR1 SGHTS and CDR2 YDEGEE. CDR3 length: 16 amino acids. The chain recombines TRBV5-8 with TRBJ1-1, with 9 bases fitting TRBD1. The sequencing here drew on unstimulated CD8+ T cells sorted from spleen or lymph node cells, taken before transplant. The origin of this receptor is a human donor who was the organ donor for an intestinal transplant. The CDR3 sequence is CASSLDRGIKNTEAFF. The CDR3 DNA is TGTGCCAGCAGCTTAGACAGGGGGATAAAGAACACTGAAGCTTTCTTT.